The rows below give T cell receptor beta chains drawn from one sample of a study of T cells in tumors after PD-1 blockade. The protocol was immunoSEQ multiplex PCR, while the TCRdb copy is restricted to in-frame clones and leaves out a portion. The sample lists about 24,000 clones, 65% to 85% occurring once. Sequencing was performed on PBMCs, taken after anti-PD-1 treatment. The receptors were sampled from a human donor with basal cell carcinoma. Both conserved end residues are part of each CDR3. D genes are given only for firm matches. The size field is filled for only some rows; it gives once, few, many or a size class.

D gene: TRBD1; V gene: TRBV30; clone size: -; J gene: TRBJ1-1; CDR3 DNA: TGTGCCTGGAGGAGGGACAGGGCACCTCAAGGGACTGAAGCTTTCTTT; CDR3 protein: CAWRRDRAPQGTEAFF
D gene: -; V gene: TRBV2; clone size: -; J gene: TRBJ2-2; CDR3 DNA: TGTGCCAGCAGTGTATCCGCGTATAGCGGGGAGCTGTTTTTT; CDR3 protein: CASSVSAYSGELFF
D gene: -; V gene: TRBV12-1; clone size: -; J gene: TRBJ2-7; CDR3 DNA: TGTGCCAGCAGCGAAGGACAGGGGATCTACGAGCAGTACTTC; CDR3 protein: CASSEGQGIYEQYF
D gene: -; V gene: TRBV25-1; clone size: -; J gene: TRBJ1-4; CDR3 DNA: TGTGCCAGCAGTGAAGGGGGAGGACCCAAGGGTGAAAAACTGTTTTTT; CDR3 protein: CASSEGGGPKGEKLFF
D gene: TRBD1; V gene: TRBV7-9; clone size: -; J gene: TRBJ1-1; CDR3 DNA: TGTGCCAGCAGGCCGACAGGGAGGAACACTGAAGCTTTCTTT; CDR3 protein: CASRPTGRNTEAFF
D gene: TRBD1; V gene: TRBV4-1; clone size: -; J gene: TRBJ1-2; CDR3 DNA: TGCGCCAGCAGCCAACCGACAGGGGGGGTCTATGGCTACACCTTC; CDR3 protein: CASSQPTGGVYGYTF
D gene: -; V gene: TRBV7-9; clone size: once; J gene: TRBJ2-5; CDR3 DNA: TGTGCCAGCAGTCTACGGGCAGGGTTAGAGACCCAGTACTTC; CDR3 protein: CASSLRAGLETQYF
D gene: -; V gene: TRBV5-5; clone size: -; J gene: TRBJ2-2; CDR3 DNA: TGTGCCAGCAGCGTTCTCGGGTCGAACACCGGGGAGCTGTTTTTT; CDR3 protein: CASSVLGSNTGELFF
D gene: -; V gene: TRBV30; clone size: -; J gene: TRBJ2-5; CDR3 DNA: TGTGCCTGGGGTGGCGTGGGGAGGGGGGAGACCCAGTACTTC; CDR3 protein: CAWGGVGRGETQYF
D gene: TRBD1; V gene: TRBV6-2/TRBV6-3; clone size: -; J gene: TRBJ2-3; CDR3 DNA: TGTGCCAGCAGTTACTCTGCAGGGACAGAGTATTTT; CDR3 protein: CASSYSAGTEYF
D gene: TRBD1; V gene: TRBV7-2; clone size: -; J gene: TRBJ2-5; CDR3 DNA: TGTGCCAGCAGCTTATACAGGGGACGGGAGACCCAGTACTTC; CDR3 protein: CASSLYRGRETQYF
D gene: -; V gene: TRBV7-9; clone size: -; J gene: TRBJ2-3; CDR3 DNA: TGTGCCAGCAGCTTAGAACGGGCGGGGGCTGACCCAGATACGCAGTATTTT; CDR3 protein: CASSLERAGADPDTQYF
D gene: -; V gene: TRBV18; clone size: -; J gene: TRBJ2-1; CDR3 DNA: TGTGCCAGCTCCCCGAATTACAATGAGCAGTTCTTC; CDR3 protein: CASSPNYNEQFF
D gene: -; V gene: TRBV9; clone size: -; J gene: TRBJ1-1; CDR3 DNA: TGTGCCAGCAGCGTTCGTGAGAACACTGAAGCTTTCTTT; CDR3 protein: CASSVRENTEAFF
D gene: TRBD2; V gene: TRBV7-9; clone size: -; J gene: TRBJ2-1; CDR3 DNA: TGTGCCAGCAGCTTAAAGGGTTCAGGCGGGGGGAATGAGCAGTTCTTC; CDR3 protein: CASSLKGSGGGNEQFF
D gene: -; V gene: TRBV27; clone size: large; J gene: TRBJ2-7; CDR3 DNA: TGTGCCAGCAGTTTAGGTACAGGGCAACCCCACGAGCAGTACTTC; CDR3 protein: CASSLGTGQPHEQYF
D gene: -; V gene: TRBV12-3/TRBV12-4; clone size: -; J gene: TRBJ1-2; CDR3 DNA: TGTGCCAGCAGCCTGACAGGCTATGGCTACACCTTC; CDR3 protein: CASSLTGYGYTF
D gene: -; V gene: TRBV3-1/TRBV3-2; clone size: -; J gene: TRBJ2-2; CDR3 DNA: TGTGCCAGCAGCCAAGTCATTGGATCCGGGGAGCTGTTTTTT; CDR3 protein: CASSQVIGSGELFF
D gene: -; V gene: TRBV7-2; clone size: once; J gene: TRBJ2-1; CDR3 DNA: TGTGCCAGCAGCTTGGCCCTCGGCTCCTACAATGAGCAGTTCTTC; CDR3 protein: CASSLALGSYNEQFF